The sequence of this T cell receptor beta chain was determined in a study of cytomegalovirus exposure and HLA in healthy donors. General study points: Accounts indicate the classifier identified cytomegalovirus status with strong specificity and sensitivity.

Donors had nominal health at sampling but likely had unrecorded immune exposures. Remarks on this clone: As yet, its antigen is unknown.

Primers included in the PCR were 60 Vbeta and 13 Jbeta primers. Repertoires were generated with immunoSEQ multiplex PCR, while TCRdb's copy carries only in-frame clones and drops some. The table lists around 100,000 clones, 65% to 80% of them singletons. This CDR3 has 16 residues. Germline assignment: CDR1 SGHVS and CDR2 FNYEAQ. J was trimmed by 5 bases and V by 1 base; bases with no gene match: 8. The chain has TRBV7-6 and TRBJ2-3; 8 bases map to TRBD2. This receptor was obtained from a female donor in good health and CMV-seropositive. The sequenced sample consisted of PBMCs. The chain's CDR3 is CASSLVASGSGDTQYF. The CDR3 DNA reads TGTGCCAGCAGCTTAGTTGCCAGCGGGAGTGGAGATACGCAGTATTTT.